This T cell receptor (beta chain) appears in the sequencing data of a study of blood T cell repertoires in COVID-19. Across the whole study: Nucleic acid was either cDNA or gDNA, and it came from T cells, B-cell-depleted T cells, or PBMCs.

The CDR3 is made up of 16 amino acids. V lost 2 bases and J lost 1; bases outside the gene matches: 4. Germline V CDR1 and CDR2: MNHEY, SVGAGI. The table came from immunoSEQ multiplex PCR; TCRdb's copy has only in-frame clones and leaves some out. The profile covers 150,000 to 200,000 clones, with 85% to 90% appearing a single time and roughly 0.95% taken by the ten largest. Sequencing was done on a sample of peripheral blood. This clonotype was sampled from a man aged 18 to 29 with acute or convalescent COVID-19. This sequence joins TRBV6-5 and TRBJ1-1; 10 nucleotides line up with TRBD1. In DNA, the CDR3 is TGTGCCAGCAGTTACGACAGGGGGCAACGGAACACTGAAGCTTTCTTT. Encoded protein: CASSYDRGQRNTEAFF.